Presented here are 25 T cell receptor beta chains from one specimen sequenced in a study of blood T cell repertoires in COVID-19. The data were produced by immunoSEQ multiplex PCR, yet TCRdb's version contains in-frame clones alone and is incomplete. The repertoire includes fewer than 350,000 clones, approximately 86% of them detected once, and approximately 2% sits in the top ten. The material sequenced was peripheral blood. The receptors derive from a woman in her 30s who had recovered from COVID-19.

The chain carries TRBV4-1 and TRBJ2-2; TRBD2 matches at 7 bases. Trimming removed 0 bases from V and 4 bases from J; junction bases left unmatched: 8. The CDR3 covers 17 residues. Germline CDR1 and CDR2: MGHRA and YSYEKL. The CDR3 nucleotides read TGCGCCAGCAGCCAAGATCGACCAGCGGGGATCACCGGGGAGCTGTTTTTT. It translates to CASSQDRPAGITGELFF.

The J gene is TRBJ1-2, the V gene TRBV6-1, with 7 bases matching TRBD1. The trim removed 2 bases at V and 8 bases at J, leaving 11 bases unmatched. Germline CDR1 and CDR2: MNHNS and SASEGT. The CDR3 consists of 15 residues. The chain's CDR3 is CASSEKTGRLQGYTF. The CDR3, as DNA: TGTGCCAGCAGTGAAAAGACAGGGAGGCTTCAGGGCTACACCTTC.

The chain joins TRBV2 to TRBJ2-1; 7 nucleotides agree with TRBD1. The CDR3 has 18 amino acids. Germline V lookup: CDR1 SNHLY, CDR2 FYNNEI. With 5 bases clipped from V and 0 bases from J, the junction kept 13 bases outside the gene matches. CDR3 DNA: TGTGCCAGCAGTCACACCCCGGGACAGCCGAGCTCCTACAATGAGCAGTTCTTC. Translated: CASSHTPGQPSSYNEQFF.

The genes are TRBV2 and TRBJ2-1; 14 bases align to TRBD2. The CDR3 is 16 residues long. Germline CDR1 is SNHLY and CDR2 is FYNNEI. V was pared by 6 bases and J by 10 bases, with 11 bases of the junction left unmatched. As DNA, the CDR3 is TGTGCCAGCAGCATTTTGACTAGCGGGAGGGCCGGGGAGCAGTTCTTC. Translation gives CASSILTSGRAGEQFF. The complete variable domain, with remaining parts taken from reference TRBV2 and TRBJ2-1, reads EPEVTQTPSHQVTQMGQEVILRCVPISNHLYFYWYRQILGQKVEFLVSFYNNEISEKSEIFDDQFSVERPDGSNFTLKIRSTKLEDSAMYFCASSILTSGRAGEQFFGPGTRLTVL.

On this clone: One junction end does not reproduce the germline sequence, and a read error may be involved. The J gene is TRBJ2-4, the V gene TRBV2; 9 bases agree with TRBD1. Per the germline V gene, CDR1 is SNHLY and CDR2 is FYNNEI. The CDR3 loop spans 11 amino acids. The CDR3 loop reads CASSQGTGQDF. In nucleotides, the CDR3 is TGTGCCAGCAGCCAAGGGACAGGGCAGGACTTC.

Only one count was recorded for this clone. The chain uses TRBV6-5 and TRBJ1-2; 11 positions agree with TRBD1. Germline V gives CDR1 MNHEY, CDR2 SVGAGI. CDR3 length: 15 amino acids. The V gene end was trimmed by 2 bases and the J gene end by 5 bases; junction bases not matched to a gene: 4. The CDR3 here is CASSYDGTGGYGYTF. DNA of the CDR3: TGTGCCAGCAGTTACGACGGGACAGGGGGATATGGCTACACCTTC.

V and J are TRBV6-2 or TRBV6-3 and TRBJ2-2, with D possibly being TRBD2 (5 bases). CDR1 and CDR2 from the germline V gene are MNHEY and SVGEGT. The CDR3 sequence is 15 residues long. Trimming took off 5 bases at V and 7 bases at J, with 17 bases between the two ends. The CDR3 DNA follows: TGTGCCAGCAGTCACGGGATAGTCACCGTCGGGGAGCTGTTTTTT. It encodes CASSHGIVTVGELFF.

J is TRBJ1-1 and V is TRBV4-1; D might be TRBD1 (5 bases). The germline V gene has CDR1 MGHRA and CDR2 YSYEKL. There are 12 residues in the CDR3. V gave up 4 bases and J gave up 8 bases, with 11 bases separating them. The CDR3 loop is CASSLQPGEAFF. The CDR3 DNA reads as TGCGCCAGCAGCCTCCAACCAGGGGAAGCTTTCTTT.

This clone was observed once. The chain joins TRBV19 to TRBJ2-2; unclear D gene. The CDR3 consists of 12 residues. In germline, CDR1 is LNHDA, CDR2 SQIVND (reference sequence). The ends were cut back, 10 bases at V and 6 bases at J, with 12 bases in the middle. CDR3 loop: CATRLSAGELFF. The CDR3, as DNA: TGTGCCACAAGACTGTCCGCCGGGGAGCTGTTTTTT.

The CDR3 sequence is CASSYTRNTEAFF. Written as DNA, the CDR3 is TGTGCCAGCAGCTATACAAGGAACACTGAAGCTTTCTTT. The chain carries TRBV6-2 or TRBV6-3 and TRBJ1-1, with D hard to call. The CDR3 has 13 residues. V lost 6 bases, J lost 1 base, and 9 bases lay in between. The germline CDR1 and CDR2 sequences are MNHEY and SVGEGT.

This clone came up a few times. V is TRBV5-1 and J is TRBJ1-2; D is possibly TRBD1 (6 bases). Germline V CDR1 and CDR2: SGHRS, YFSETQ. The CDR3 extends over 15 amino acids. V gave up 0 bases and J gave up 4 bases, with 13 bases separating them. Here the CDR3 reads CASSLDDGTLYGYTF. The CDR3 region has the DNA TGCGCCAGCAGCTTGGACGACGGGACACTCTATGGCTACACCTTC.

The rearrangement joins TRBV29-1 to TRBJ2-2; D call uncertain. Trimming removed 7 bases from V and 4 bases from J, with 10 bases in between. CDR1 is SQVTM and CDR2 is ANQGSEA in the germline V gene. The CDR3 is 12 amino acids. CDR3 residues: CSANGVTGELFF. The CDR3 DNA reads TGCAGCGCCAATGGAGTCACCGGGGAGCTGTTTTTT.

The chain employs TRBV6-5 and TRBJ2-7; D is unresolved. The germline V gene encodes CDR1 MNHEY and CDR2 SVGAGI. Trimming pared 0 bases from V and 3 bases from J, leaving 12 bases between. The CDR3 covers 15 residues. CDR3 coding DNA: TGTGCCAGCAGTTACTCGTTCCAGATCGACTACGAGCAGTACTTC. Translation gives CASSYSFQIDYEQYF.

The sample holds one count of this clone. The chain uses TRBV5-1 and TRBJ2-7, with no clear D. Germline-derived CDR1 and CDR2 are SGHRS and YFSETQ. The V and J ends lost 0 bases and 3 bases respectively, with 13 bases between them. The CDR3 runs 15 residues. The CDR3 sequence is CASSLDPGLSYEQYF. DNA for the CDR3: TGCGCCAGCAGCTTGGATCCCGGGTTAAGCTACGAGCAGTACTTC.

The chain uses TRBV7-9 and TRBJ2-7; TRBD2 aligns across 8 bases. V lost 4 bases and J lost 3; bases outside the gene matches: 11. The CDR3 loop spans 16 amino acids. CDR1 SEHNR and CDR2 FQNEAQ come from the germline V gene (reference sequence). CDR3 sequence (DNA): TGTGCCAGCAGCTCCGCCAATAGCGGGAAGGGCTACGAGCAGTACTTC. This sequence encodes CASSSANSGKGYEQYF.

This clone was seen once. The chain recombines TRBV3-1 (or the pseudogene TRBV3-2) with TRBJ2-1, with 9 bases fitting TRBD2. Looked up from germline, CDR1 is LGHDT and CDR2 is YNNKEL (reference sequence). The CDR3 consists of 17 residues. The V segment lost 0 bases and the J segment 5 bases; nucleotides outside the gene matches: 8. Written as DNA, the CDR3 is TGTGCCAGCAGCCAAGATGGCCCTAGCGGGGAGAACAATGAGCAGTTCTTC. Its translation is CASSQDGPSGENNEQFF.

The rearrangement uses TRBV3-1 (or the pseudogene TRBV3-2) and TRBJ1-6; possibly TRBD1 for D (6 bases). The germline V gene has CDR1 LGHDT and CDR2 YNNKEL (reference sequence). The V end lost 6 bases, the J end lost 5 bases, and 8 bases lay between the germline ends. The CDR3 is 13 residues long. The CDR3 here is CASSRTDNSPLHF. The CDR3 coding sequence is TGTGCCAGCAGTCGGACAGATAATTCACCCCTCCACTTT.

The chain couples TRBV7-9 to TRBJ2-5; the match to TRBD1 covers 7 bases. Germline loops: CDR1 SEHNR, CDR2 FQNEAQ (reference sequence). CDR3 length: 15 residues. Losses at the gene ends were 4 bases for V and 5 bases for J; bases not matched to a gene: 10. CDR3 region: CASSSSGQTVETQYF. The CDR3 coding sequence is TGTGCCAGCAGCTCTTCGGGACAGACTGTTGAGACCCAGTACTTC.

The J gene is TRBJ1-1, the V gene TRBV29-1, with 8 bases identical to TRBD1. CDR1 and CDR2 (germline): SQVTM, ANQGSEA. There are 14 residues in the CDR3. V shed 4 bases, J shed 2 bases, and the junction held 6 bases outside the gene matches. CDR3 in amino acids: CSVGGDRINTEAFF. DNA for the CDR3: TGCAGCGTTGGAGGGGACAGGATTAACACTGAAGCTTTCTTT.

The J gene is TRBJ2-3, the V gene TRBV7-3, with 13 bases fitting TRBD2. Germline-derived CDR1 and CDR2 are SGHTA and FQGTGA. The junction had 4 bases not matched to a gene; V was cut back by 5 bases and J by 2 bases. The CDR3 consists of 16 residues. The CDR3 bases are TGTGCCAGCAGCCCAGGGACTAGCGGGATCACAGATACGCAGTATTTT. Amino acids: CASSPGTSGITDTQYF.

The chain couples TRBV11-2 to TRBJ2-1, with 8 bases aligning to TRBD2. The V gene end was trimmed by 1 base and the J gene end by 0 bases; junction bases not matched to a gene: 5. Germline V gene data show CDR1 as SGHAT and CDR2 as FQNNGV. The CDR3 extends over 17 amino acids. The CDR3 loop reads CASSLAGRGASYNEQFF. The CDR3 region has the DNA TGTGCCAGCAGCTTAGCGGGGCGGGGGGCCTCCTACAATGAGCAGTTCTTC.

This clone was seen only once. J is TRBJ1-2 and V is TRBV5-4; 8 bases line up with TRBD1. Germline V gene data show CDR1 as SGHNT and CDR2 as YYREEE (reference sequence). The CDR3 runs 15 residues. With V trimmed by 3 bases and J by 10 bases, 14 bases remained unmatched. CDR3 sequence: CASSSVVSGGGDYTF. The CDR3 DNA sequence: TGTGCCAGCAGCTCTGTAGTGTCAGGGGGCGGGGACTACACCTTC.

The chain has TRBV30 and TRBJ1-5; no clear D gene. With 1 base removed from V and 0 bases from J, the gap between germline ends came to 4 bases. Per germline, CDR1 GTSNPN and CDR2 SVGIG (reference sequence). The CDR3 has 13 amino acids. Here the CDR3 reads CAWSGNSNQPQHF. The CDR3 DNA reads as TGTGCCTGGAGTGGTAATAGCAATCAGCCCCAGCATTTT.

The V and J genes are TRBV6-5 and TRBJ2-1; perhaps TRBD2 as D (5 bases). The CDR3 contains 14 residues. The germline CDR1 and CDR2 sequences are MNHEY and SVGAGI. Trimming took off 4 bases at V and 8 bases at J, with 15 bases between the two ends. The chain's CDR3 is CASSSGKMWDEQFF. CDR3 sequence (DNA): TGTGCCAGCAGTTCGGGGAAGATGTGGGATGAGCAGTTCTTC.

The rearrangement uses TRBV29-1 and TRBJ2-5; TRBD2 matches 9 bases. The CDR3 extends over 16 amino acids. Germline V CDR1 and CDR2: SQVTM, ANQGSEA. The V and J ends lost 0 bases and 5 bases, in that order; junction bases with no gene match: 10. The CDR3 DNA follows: TGCAGCGTTGAAGATTTCGGAGCGGGGGGTAAGGAGACCCAGTACTTC. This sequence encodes CSVEDFGAGGKETQYF. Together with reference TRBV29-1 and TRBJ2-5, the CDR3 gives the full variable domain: SAVISQKPSRDICQRGTSLTIQCQVDSQVTMMFWYRQQPGQSLTLIATANQGSEATYESGFVIDKFPISRPNLTFSTLTVSNMSPEDSSIYLCSVEDFGAGGKETQYFGPGTRLLVL.